This TCR beta chain was identified during a study of blood T cell repertoires in COVID-19. Study summary: Italy, Spain and the United States were the sources of the convalescent and acute COVID-19 samples.

As processed by the authors: Scientists estimated how many nucleated cells there were by amplifying reference gene primers. TCRdb keeps only in-frame clones here, not all; method: immunoSEQ multiplex PCR. Clone size and the V and J calls come from that table; the DNA yielded D and trimming. The sample yields about 160,000 clones, about 92% seen once. Germline V CDR1 and CDR2: LNHDA, SQIVND (reference sequence). The V end was cut by 7 bases, the J end by 4 bases, with 8 bases between. The CDR3 is 12 residues long. The chain recombines TRBV19 with TRBJ2-1; D is undetermined. Sequencing was carried out using peripheral blood. The TCR was taken from a man aged 25 to 40 with COVID-19, enrolled during active disease. The CDR3 reads CASTTSYNEQFF. As DNA, the CDR3 is TGTGCCAGTACGACAAGTTACAATGAGCAGTTCTTC.